This T cell receptor (beta chain) is drawn from a study of control samples from healthy donors and cancer patients. Clones were read by immunoSEQ multiplex PCR, and TCRdb kept only the in-frame ones, dropping some. This sample has approximately 110,000 clones, with about nine tenths found just once. CDR1 is SGHDN and CDR2 is FVKESK in the germline V gene. The ends were cut back, 1 base at V and 5 bases at J, with 17 bases in the middle. The CDR3 consists of 17 residues. This clonotype was obtained from a woman aged 18-29 years in good health. The chain joins TRBV14 to TRBJ1-4; D remains ambiguous. Sequencing was done on a sample of blood. The CDR3 reads CASSQAKSSIPNEKLFF. The CDR3 DNA reads as TGTGCCAGCAGCCAAGCGAAATCCTCAATTCCCAATGAAAAACTGTTTTTT.